This TCR beta chain is from a study of T cells in Graves' hyperthyroidism and ophthalmopathy (dated by TCRdb to between 2019 and 2020). For context, the study as a whole: Peripheral blood samples were taken at the time of initial diagnosis, prior to any treatment. To identify TCR V-J signatures that set the groups apart, the researchers used a discovery cohort of about a hundred patients, made up of fewer than 50 with Graves' ophthalmopathy and about 60 with stable Graves' hyperthyroidism. An independent validation cohort of some 18 hyperthyroidism patients and about 15 patients who later progressed to ophthalmopathy tested prospective prediction of ophthalmopathy. The 100 discovery patients were randomly split 7:3 into training and test sets. The study also compared thyroid tissue and blood T-cell repertoires from about six Graves' hyperthyroidism patients. Following sampling, methimazole starting at 30 mg daily was given to hyperthyroidism patients, and high-dose intravenous methylprednisolone was given to ophthalmopathy patients. The paper describes TCR Vbeta CDR3 sequencing of 135 peripheral blood samples, made up of 40 to 45 ophthalmopathy patients, 70 to 80 hyperthyroidism patients and 17 progressor patients.

CDR1 and CDR2, looked up from the germline V gene (reference sequence), are MNHEY and SMNVEV. V loses 5 bases, J loses 7 bases, and the germline ends lie 20 bases apart. The CDR3, cysteine through phenylalanine, is 15 amino acids long. CDR3 DNA is the only sequence kept; it has 45 bases, read in frame from the first base. The TCR beta CDR3 regions were amplified from RNA transcripts. A first-round RT-PCR of the TCR CDR3 used the HTBI primer set with the Qiagen OneStep RT-PCR kit. The libraries were constructed in a second round of multiplex PCR and then size-selected and purified. Libraries were sequenced paired-end with 100 bp reads on an Illumina HiSeq2000. As for the original processing: Raw data were processed with SOAPnuke, discarding reads with adapters, uncalled bases, mean Phred below 15, or no exact constant-primer or identifier match. COPE v1.2.5 was used to merge the high-quality paired reads, and each unique nucleotide sequence was defined as a clonotype. Clonotypes were aligned to IMGT TRBV, TRBD and TRBJ reference segments using MiTCR v1.1. The analysis included only V-J combinations with a frequency above 0.0001, which together covered roughly 99% of the repertoires. A TCS score was defined as the ratio of F50 (clonal expansion) to E x V (chaos), with BLOSUM62-based TCRdist applied between CDR3 peptides within each V-J. Welch's t-statistics and random forest reduced fewer than 550 V-J features to roughly 13, which were used in a naive Bayes classifier (R e1071). TCRdb reanalyzed the raw reads on its own, using fastp at Q25 for trimming and MiXCR for clone calling, and kept in-frame beta chains. Rows are unified per CDR3 protein, each entry keeping the most common DNA and genes. TCRdb, not the original authors, processed these V and J calls. The sample table holds around 480,000 distinct CDR3 sequences, of which approximately 15% were seen once. The ten most abundant clones make up about a sixth of the sample.

Stable Graves' hyperthyroidism was defined as no progression to ophthalmopathy during 18 months of follow-up. Hyperthyroidism patients were aged 18 to 65 years and newly diagnosed, with disease duration of less than 2 months. Any patient with an uncontrolled infection, another autoimmune disease, pregnancy or lactation was excluded. Diagnoses relied on clinical symptoms, serum thyroxine and TRAb, thyroid ultrasound and orbital computed tomography. PBMCs were isolated from about 9.1 ml of fresh peripheral blood by Ficoll-Paque density gradient centrifugation. Total RNA was extracted with Trizol reagent, and quality was checked on an Agilent 2100 Bioanalyzer. This clonotype has a count of ten or more. The antigen it recognizes is unknown. No base qualities exist here, and no much larger clone lies one base off it. Paper-wide results and their limitations: Most expanded thyroid clonotypes (frequency above 0.001) were also detected in blood, a finding suggesting that blood repertoires may reflect thyroid immune responses. A model built on a 13 V-J signature distinguished ophthalmopathy from stable hyperthyroidism, reaching over 85% sensitivity and 81.08% specificity in cross-validation and 80%/75% in testing. During validation, the model predicted progression to ophthalmopathy a median of about 5.9 months ahead of onset, with more than 55% sensitivity and roughly 72% specificity. Sample size was not statistically predetermined, and investigators were not blinded to group allocation.

Sequencing was carried out using blood. The V and J genes are TRBV27 and TRBJ1-2, with the identity of the D gene unclear. This clonotype was sampled from a woman under 30 with Graves' hyperthyroidism. The nucleotide sequence is given as TGTGCCAGCAGTACAGACATTTACCGTAACAGTGGCTACACCTTC. Its protein reads: CASSTDIYRNSGYTF.